This T cell receptor beta chain was identified in a study of T cell repertoires in cytomegalovirus infection. Study details: Carrying CMV and the relevant HLA type showed in public TCR beta signatures. Regarding the study as a whole: HLA-C-restricted, CMV-specific TCR beta clonotypes were dominant ex vivo. The study identified carriers of CMV plus the relevant HLA from cumulative public TCR beta family frequency.

As concerns this clonotype: Its antigen remains unidentified.

The CDR3 runs 12 residues. The germline V gene encodes CDR1 DFQATT and CDR2 SNEGSKA (reference sequence). V lost 6 bases and J 6 bases, leaving 14 bases between the germline ends. TCRdb processed the reads anew with MiXCR; each CDR3 protein has one entry. The repertoire has roughly 630,000 distinct CDR3 sequences, less than 25% of them found once; the top ten carry 7% to 9%. V is TRBV20-1 and J is TRBJ1-1; D is undetermined. The receptor comes from a human donor in good health (CMV status not recorded). Some clones in this sample may be carry-over from other donors' samples. Sample: CD8+ T cells from PBMCs. The CDR3 loop reads CSAPPTVSEAFF. DNA for the CDR3: TGCAGTGCCCCTCCAACAGTGTCTGAAGCTTTCTTT.